This T cell receptor beta chain is from a study of blood T cell repertoires in COVID-19. Looking at the study overall: Some COVID-19 samples were acute and others convalescent; all came from the United States, Italy and Spain.

The authors' processing: Cell counts per sample came from amplifying reference gene primers. This table comes from immunoSEQ multiplex PCR, and its TCRdb copy is limited to in-frame clones, with some not included. D and trimming come from the DNA, and the V and J calls and clone size come from that table. The repertoire consists of roughly 350,000 clones, with 80% to 90% occurring once and the leading ten covering roughly 6%. CDR3 length: 16 amino acids. CDR1 and CDR2 from the germline V gene are MNHNY and SVGAGI (reference sequence). The ends lost 6 bases at V and 2 bases at J; junction bases unmatched: 8.

This rearrangement joins TRBV6-6 to TRBJ2-2; 8 bases are shared with TRBD1. The clonotype was recovered from a woman aged 50 to 65 with COVID-19, enrolled during active disease. The sequencing input was peripheral blood. CDR3 in amino acids: CASRATGAINTGELFF. CDR3 nucleotides: TGTGCCAGCAGGGCGACAGGGGCCATCAACACCGGGGAGCTGTTTTTT.